These 24 T cell receptor beta chains originate from one sample sequenced in a study of cytomegalovirus exposure and HLA in healthy donors (dated by TCRdb to about 2017). Receptors were amplified or captured by the immunoSEQ multiplex PCR assay. A mixture of 60 forward primers for TCR Vbeta segments and 13 reverse primers for TCR Jbeta segments was used in the multiplex PCR. This immuneACCESS table, as held by TCRdb, lists in-frame sequences with V and J called but not all clones. Of the missing ones, under half trace to an unresolved V gene in checked studies; the others have no known cause. This sample gives around 76,000 clones in total; over 60% of them show up just once. The ten largest clonotypes hold 7.5% to 8% of the sample. Sequenced: PBMCs. These receptor sequences come from a middle-aged man in good health and CMV-seropositive.

V gene TRBV14 combines with J gene TRBJ2-5; 7 bases align to TRBD2. Per the germline V gene, CDR1 is SGHDN and CDR2 is FVKESK. CDR3 size: 14 residues. Germline trimming cut 5 bases from V and 4 bases from J; bases unmatched to any gene: 7. DNA for the CDR3: TGTGCCAGCAGCGATGGACTAGTCGGAGAGACCCAGTACTTC. Translating gives CASSDGLVGETQYF.

The chain is built from TRBV11-2 and TRBJ2-7; D unclear. CDR1 is SGHAT and CDR2 is FQNNGV in the germline V gene. Trimming took 4 bases from V and 2 from J, leaving 9 bases between them. CDR3 length: 13 amino acids. CDR3 residues: CASSSNPTYEQYF. In DNA, the CDR3 is TGTGCCAGCAGCTCCAACCCTACCTACGAGCAGTACTTC.

The V and J genes are TRBV19 and TRBJ1-5, with 9 bases identical to TRBD1. The J segment lost 3 bases and the V segment lost 9 bases, leaving 6 bases of the junction unmatched. The CDR3 length is 14 residues. CDR1 LNHDA and CDR2 SQIVND come from the germline V gene (reference sequence). The CDR3 DNA follows: TGTGCCAGCCGACAGGGGGTGGACAATCAGCCCCAGCATTTT. It translates to CASRQGVDNQPQHF. Variable domain in full (rest from reference TRBV19 and TRBJ1-5): DGGITQSPKYLFRKEGQNVTLSCEQNLNHDAMYWYRQDPGQGLRLIYYSQIVNDFQKGDIAEGYSVSREKKESFPLTVTSAQKNPTAFYLCASRQGVDNQPQHFGDGTRLSIL.

This clone was seen only a few times. The rearrangement joins TRBV9 to TRBJ1-1; possible D gene TRBD1, 6 bases. Trimming shortened V by 1 base and J by 1 base, and 11 bases separated the two germline ends. Per the germline V gene, CDR1 is SGDLS and CDR2 is YYNGEE. This CDR3 region has 15 residues. DNA of the CDR3: TGTGCCAGCAGCGTATTAGGACAGCCGAACACTGAAGCTTTCTTT. Translating gives CASSVLGQPNTEAFF.

The CDR3 is CASSLQGANTEAFF. In DNA, the CDR3 is TGTGCCAGCAGTTTGCAGGGTGCGAACACTGAAGCTTTCTTT. J is TRBJ1-1 and V is TRBV27; TRBD1 might be the D (5 bases). V was pared by 3 bases and J by 1 base, with 9 bases between. The CDR3 spans 14 residues. Germline V gene sequence: CDR1 MNHEY, CDR2 SMNVEV (reference sequence).

The chain is built from TRBV9 and TRBJ1-2; 9 bases align to TRBD1. CDR1 and CDR2 from the germline V gene are SGDLS and YYNGEE. Losses at the gene ends were 2 bases for V and 0 bases for J; bases not matched to a gene: 2. The CDR3 is made up of 15 amino acids. The CDR3 nucleotides are TGTGCCAGCAGCGTCCGGACAGGGGCTAACTATGGCTACACCTTC. It specifies CASSVRTGANYGYTF.

This clone has only a few counts. CDR3 bases: TGTGCCTGGAGTGTCGTTTGGCAGTCCTATGGCTACACCTTC. The encoded protein is CAWSVVWQSYGYTF. This chain joins TRBV30 and TRBJ1-2; no firm D call. CDR3 length equals 14 residues. Germline lookup yields CDR1 GTSNPN and CDR2 SVGIG (reference sequence). The V end lost 0 bases, the J end lost 4 bases, and 12 bases lay between the germline ends.

V and J are TRBV6-1 and TRBJ1-4; TRBD1 is a possible D gene (5 bases). Trimming removed 4 bases from V and 7 bases from J, with 13 bases in between. Germline V gene lookup returns CDR1 MNHNS and CDR2 SASEGT. The CDR3 contains 14 residues. The CDR3 reads CASSGGVGAEKLFF. DNA of the CDR3: TGTGCCAGCAGTGGGGGGGTTGGTGCTGAAAAACTGTTTTTT.

This chain links TRBV15 with TRBJ1-1; 8 positions match TRBD1. Germline CDR1 reads LNHNV; CDR2 reads YYDKDF (reference sequence). After removal of 4 bases from V and 3 bases from J, the junction contained 13 bases not matched to a gene. This CDR3 is built from 17 residues. The CDR3 sequence: CATSTTFRTGWDTEAFF. DNA of the CDR3: TGTGCCACCAGCACCACTTTCCGGACAGGGTGGGACACTGAAGCTTTCTTT. Full variable domain (missing parts from reference TRBV15 and TRBJ1-1): DAMVIQNPRYQVTQFGKPVTLSCSQTLNHNVMYWYQQKSSQAPKLLFHYYDKDFNNEADTPDNFQSRRPNTSFCFLDIRSPGLGDTAMYLCATSTTFRTGWDTEAFFGQGTRLTVV.

This chain links TRBV19 with TRBJ1-5; 9 nucleotides line up with TRBD1. Germline-derived CDR1 and CDR2 are LNHDA and SQIVND (reference sequence). Trimming cost V 4 bases and J 1 base; bases outside gene matches: 2. The CDR3 totals 15 residues. CDR3 sequence: CASSKDRGSNQPQHF. The CDR3 region has the DNA TGTGCCAGTAGTAAGGACAGGGGAAGCAATCAGCCCCAGCATTTT.

This sequence joins TRBV6-5 and TRBJ1-1, with D unresolved. CDR1 and CDR2 (germline): MNHEY, SVGAGI. The CDR3 contains 12 residues. The V end was cut by 2 bases, the J end by 4 bases, with 5 bases between. Here the CDR3 reads CASSYGSTEAFF. CDR3 nucleotides: TGTGCCAGCAGTTACGGGAGCACTGAAGCTTTCTTT.

The V gene is TRBV7-9, the J gene TRBJ1-5, with 7 bases identical to TRBD1. Germline V CDR1 and CDR2: SEHNR, FQNEAQ (reference sequence). V was clipped by 5 bases and J by 3 bases; unmatched bases: 7. There are 15 residues in the CDR3. CDR3 sequence (DNA): TGTGCCAGCAGCGCTGGGACAGTATACAATCAGCCCCAGCATTTT. It encodes CASSAGTVYNQPQHF.

The V gene is TRBV7-8, the J gene TRBJ2-2, with D unclear. The CDR3 length is 17 residues. Germline V gives CDR1 SGHVS, CDR2 FQNEAQ. V lost 4 bases to trimming and J lost 1 base, with 16 bases between them. CDR3 protein: CASSSTPASLNTGELFF. CDR3 in DNA: TGTGCCAGCAGCTCCACCCCAGCGAGTCTGAACACCGGGGAGCTGTTTTTT.

This clone was picked up a small number of times. The chain recombines TRBV28 with TRBJ1-1; 10 bases fit TRBD1. Germline values: CDR1 MDHEN, CDR2 SYDVKM. The CDR3 contains 17 residues. V lost 4 bases and J lost 3; bases outside the gene matches: 11. The CDR3 spells CASSSLPGQGTYTEAFF. CDR3 bases: TGTGCCAGCAGTTCTTTGCCGGGACAGGGGACCTACACTGAAGCTTTCTTT.

The table lists this clone with a few counts. The CDR3 DNA is TGTGCCAGCAGCCCGAGACAGGCCATGAACACTGAAGCTTTCTTT. This translates into CASSPRQAMNTEAFF. V usage is TRBV2 and J usage is TRBJ1-1, with D maybe TRBD1 (6 bases). Germline V CDR1 and CDR2: SNHLY, FYNNEI. This CDR3 contains 15 residues. V lost 6 bases and J 0 bases, leaving 14 bases between the germline ends.

The genes are TRBV7-2 and TRBJ1-6; D may be TRBD1 (6 bases). V lost 4 bases, J lost 6 bases, and 19 bases lay in between. From germline, CDR1 is SGHTA and CDR2 FQGNSA. The CDR3 is 17 amino acids. The CDR3 is CASSSSRGGKPNSPLHF. In DNA form, the CDR3 reads TGTGCCAGCAGCTCATCGCGAGGGGGAAAGCCTAATTCACCCCTCCACTTT.

The chain couples TRBV28 to TRBJ2-1; 9 bases are shared with TRBD2. Germline CDR1 is MDHEN and CDR2 is SYDVKM. This CDR3 has 15 residues. V lost 1 base and J lost 12; bases outside the gene matches: 10. DNA of the CDR3: TGTGCCAGCAGTTTATCGGCGGGAGGGCCGCGGGCGCAGTTCTTC. Translating gives CASSLSAGGPRAQFF.

This chain connects TRBV7-8 to TRBJ2-6; tentative D call: TRBD1 (6 bases). Trimming removed 3 bases at V and 0 bases at J, with 18 bases between. The CDR3 has 19 amino acids. Germline CDR1 SGHVS, CDR2 FQNEAQ. CDR3 sequence (DNA): TGTGCCAGCAGCTTGCTCCAGGACAGCGCTACCTCTGGGGCCAACGTCCTGACTTTC. Translated: CASSLLQDSATSGANVLTF.

The genes are TRBV9 and TRBJ2-1, with 7 bases that match TRBD1. The V gene's germline CDR1 is SGDLS and CDR2 YYNGEE. The ends lost 4 bases at V and 7 bases at J; junction bases unmatched: 8. This CDR3 contains 14 residues. The CDR3 reads CASSSLTGNNEQFF. DNA for the CDR3: TGTGCCAGCAGCTCTCTGACAGGGAATAATGAGCAGTTCTTC.

The rearrangement joins TRBV18 to TRBJ1-2; the D is unclear. Trimming shortened V by 0 bases and J by 1 base, and 6 bases separated the two germline ends. The CDR3 is 14 residues long. Germline V gene sequence: CDR1 KGHSH, CDR2 LQKENI. CDR3 region: CASSPPSVNYGYTF. The CDR3 DNA reads TGTGCCAGCTCACCACCGTCAGTTAACTATGGCTACACCTTC.

V usage is TRBV6-1 and J usage is TRBJ2-7; a possible D gene is TRBD1 (5 bases). Between the trimmed V and J ends, which lost 9 bases and 1 base, there was a span of 13 bases. The germline V gene encodes CDR1 MNHNS and CDR2 SASEGT. The length of the CDR3 is 13 residues. DNA for the CDR3: TGTGCCAGTCTAAAGGGGTTTTCCTACGAGCAGTACTTC. It specifies CASLKGFSYEQYF.

This clone was seen many times. The rearrangement links TRBV6-1 to TRBJ1-3, with D maybe TRBD1 (5 bases). Trimming left V 2 bases short and J 7 bases short, with 9 bases between. The germline V gene has CDR1 MNHNS and CDR2 SASEGT. CDR3 length: 13 amino acids. Here the CDR3 DNA reads TGTGCCAGCAGTGAACGGGGGTGGAACACCATATATTTT. Translating it yields CASSERGWNTIYF.

The J gene is TRBJ2-2, the V gene TRBV5-1; possible D gene TRBD1, 6 bases. Germline assignment: CDR1 SGHRS and CDR2 YFSETQ. V was clipped by 1 base and J by 1 base, with 8 bases between them. The CDR3 is made up of 15 amino acids. This CDR3 is CASSLPTGNTGELFF. DNA for the CDR3: TGCGCCAGCAGCTTGCCGACAGGGAACACCGGGGAGCTGTTTTTT.

The V call is TRBV11-2, the J call TRBJ1-1; D perhaps matches TRBD1 (6 bases). From germline, CDR1 is SGHAT and CDR2 FQNNGV. This CDR3 has 14 amino acids. V was trimmed by 7 bases and J by 1 base, leaving 13 bases between them. DNA for the CDR3: TGTGCCAGCACCCTAAACAGGGCGAACACTGAAGCTTTCTTT. Protein sequence: CASTLNRANTEAFF.